Presented here are 8 T cell receptor beta chains from one specimen sequenced in a study of T cell responses to AZD1222 COVID-19 vaccine (dated by TCRdb to 2020 to 2023). The library came from the immunoSEQ multiplex PCR assay. TCRdb holds this immuneACCESS table with in-frame rearrangements only. Some clones are missing; in checked studies, unresolved V genes explain under half, and the rest has no known cause. The sample profile shows some 150,000 clones; approximately 85% of them were found once. The ten largest make up more than 7.5% of the sample. The meaning of the sample's time point label: about 28 days (+/-7) after the second vaccine dose. The treatment or condition label of this sample denotes: meningococcal conjugate vaccine given as trial control. Here the sequenced sample was peripheral blood, taken 28 days after the second dose of the MenACWY control vaccine. The origin of the receptors is an adult who received the MenACWY meningococcal vaccine as a control.

The chain employs TRBV9 and TRBJ2-5; 9 bases match TRBD1. Germline assignment: CDR1 SGDLS and CDR2 YYNGEE. This CDR3 comprises 19 residues. The V and J ends lost 0 bases and 1 base, in that order; junction bases with no gene match: 13. The CDR3 DNA reads TGTGCCAGCAGCGTAGGTGGGACAGGGTCGAGGTTGGGCCAAGAGACCCAGTACTTC. The encoded protein is CASSVGGTGSRLGQETQYF.

V and J are TRBV20-1 and TRBJ2-1; D gene unclear. This CDR3 has 11 amino acids. The germline CDR1 and CDR2 sequences are DFQATT and SNEGSKA (reference sequence). V dropped 5 bases and J dropped 5 bases, with 7 bases sitting between them. DNA of the CDR3: TGCAGTGCTGCCCATCACAATGAGCAGTTCTTC. Translated: CSAAHHNEQFF.

The chain carries TRBV19 and TRBJ1-5; maybe TRBD1 (5 bases). This CDR3 region has 16 residues. The V and J ends lost 2 bases and 4 bases respectively, with 15 bases between them. Per germline, CDR1 LNHDA and CDR2 SQIVND (reference sequence). CDR3 amino acids: CASSIYSGGGNQPQHF. The CDR3 bases are TGTGCCAGTAGTATATACTCCGGGGGGGGGAATCAGCCCCAGCATTTT.

The V call is TRBV21-1, the J call TRBJ2-7; TRBD2, as called in the table, went unchecked against the DNA. TRBV21-1 is tagged as a pseudogene. The length of the CDR3 is 16 residues. CDR3 loop: CASSNDESGRGYEQYF. The CDR3 region has the DNA TGTGCCAGCAGCAATGATGAGAGCGGGAGAGGGTACGAGCAGTACTTC.

The rearrangement joins TRBV10-3 to TRBJ2-1; 10 nucleotides match TRBD2. The CDR3 consists of 15 residues. J gave up 4 bases and V 6 bases, and 6 bases lay outside the gene matches. Germline CDR1 is ENHRY and CDR2 is SYGVKD. The CDR3 nucleotides are TGTGCCATCAGAACTAGCGGGACTTATTACAATGAGCAGTTCTTC. This sequence encodes CAIRTSGTYYNEQFF.

CDR3 nucleotides: TGTGCCAGCAGAGGGACAGGGGCGACCCCCAACTATGGCTACACCTTC. Translated, it gives CASRGTGATPNYGYTF. This chain uses TRBV28 with TRBJ1-2; TRBD1 matches at 10 bases. V shed 6 bases, J shed 2 bases, and the junction held 9 bases outside the gene matches. Germline V gene sequence: CDR1 MDHEN, CDR2 SYDVKM. The CDR3 runs 16 residues.

The V call is TRBV2, the J call TRBJ1-1, with 8 nucleotides matching TRBD1. V gave up 3 bases and J gave up 5 bases; unmatched junction bases: 5. Germline V CDR1 and CDR2: SNHLY, FYNNEI. The CDR3 consists of 14 residues. CDR3 sequence (DNA): TGTGCCAGCAGTGACGGGCAGGGGGCGACTGAAGCTTTCTTT. Its protein product is CASSDGQGATEAFF.

The chain joins TRBV6-5 to TRBJ2-5, with unresolved D. From germline, CDR1 is MNHEY and CDR2 SVGAGI. The CDR3 is made up of 14 amino acids. V dropped 6 bases and J dropped 4 bases, with 15 bases sitting between them. The CDR3 DNA reads TGTGCCAGCAGGCCGCTTCACACGGGAGAGACCCAGTACTTC. Its protein product is CASRPLHTGETQYF.